This T cell receptor beta chain was documented in a study of T cells in Graves' hyperthyroidism and ophthalmopathy. Researchers amplified the TCR beta CDR3 regions from RNA transcripts. The HTBI primer set served for first-round RT-PCR of the TCR CDR3. TCRdb reanalysed the multiplex PCR reads using MiXCR and keeps one entry per CDR3 protein. The sample contains roughly 500,000 distinct CDR3 sequences, around a fifth of which appear only once. Ophthalmopathy patients showed a Clinical Activity Score of at least 3, NOSPECS grade of at least 4 and duration under 3 months. Diagnosing involved the use of clinical symptoms, serum thyroxine and TRAb, thyroid ultrasound and orbital computed tomography. Around 9.9 ml of fresh peripheral blood supplied the PBMCs. This clonotype came up a few times. Its antigen is not known. Study results and limitations: Most clonotypes that expanded in the thyroid above 0.001 also showed up in blood.

The sample consisted of blood. This clonotype originated in an older woman with Graves' ophthalmopathy.

As DNA, the CDR3 is TGTGCCAGCAGCCCCCAGGGAGGGCCAGATACGCAGTATTTT. Its translation is CASSPQGGPDTQYF. This rearrangement joins TRBV7-2 to TRBJ2-3, with 7 bases fitting TRBD2. CDR3 length: 14 amino acids. Germline loops: CDR1 SGHTA, CDR2 FQGNSA. The trim removed 5 bases at V and 4 bases at J, leaving 6 bases unmatched.